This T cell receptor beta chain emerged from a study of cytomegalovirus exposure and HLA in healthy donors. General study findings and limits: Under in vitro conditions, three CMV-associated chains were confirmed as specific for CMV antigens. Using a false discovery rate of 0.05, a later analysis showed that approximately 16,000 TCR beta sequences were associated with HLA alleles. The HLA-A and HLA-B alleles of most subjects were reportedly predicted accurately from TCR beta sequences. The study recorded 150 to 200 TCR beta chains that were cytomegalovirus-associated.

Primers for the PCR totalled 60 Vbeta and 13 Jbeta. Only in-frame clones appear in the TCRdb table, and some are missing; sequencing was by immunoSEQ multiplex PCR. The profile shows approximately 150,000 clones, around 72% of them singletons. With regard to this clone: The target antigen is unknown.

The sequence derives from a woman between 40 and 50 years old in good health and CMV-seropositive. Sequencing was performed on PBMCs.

The CDR3 bases are TGTGCCAGCAGCTTCGACAGTGTCAATCAGCCCCAGCATTTT. The encoded protein is CASSFDSVNQPQHF. The J gene is TRBJ1-5, the V gene TRBV7-9; a weak D match, TRBD1 (5 bases). Germline V gene data show CDR1 as SEHNR and CDR2 as FQNEAQ (reference sequence). CDR3 length: 14 amino acids. V was shortened by 3 bases and J by 3 bases, with 9 bases between the two germline ends.